Reported below is one TCR beta chain. Its antigen is undetermined. A multiplex PCR was run with 60 Vbeta primers and 13 Jbeta primers. The protocol was immunoSEQ multiplex PCR, while the TCRdb copy is restricted to in-frame clones and leaves out a portion. Here the sample spans 220,000 or so clones, roughly 84% being singletons. Per the germline V gene, CDR1 is KGHSH and CDR2 is LQKENI. The CDR3 totals 13 residues. The germline V and J ends were trimmed by 5 bases and 0 bases, with 7 bases remaining between them. The data stem from a study of cytomegalovirus exposure and HLA in healthy donors. Whole-study results and caveats: Researchers counted 164 TCR beta chains as cytomegalovirus-associated.

The clonotype comes from a man aged 45-65 years in good health and CMV-seronegative. The specimen was PBMCs. The V and J genes are TRBV18 and TRBJ1-1, with D unresolved. The CDR3 DNA follows: TGTGCCAGCTCATCTCAGATGAACACTGAAGCTTTCTTT. Translated: CASSSQMNTEAFF.